A single sample gave rise to the 8 T cell receptor beta chains below, sequenced in a study of T cells expressing NK-cell markers. Reanalyzing the 5' RACE reads, TCRdb keeps one entry per CDR3 protein, without DNA. The table for this sample gives about 440,000 distinct CDR3 sequences. Sequenced input: blood T cells: a sorted CD56 or NKG2C T cell subset, CD4+ or CD8+ T cells, or bulk PBMC T cells (not recorded which). The source is a woman between 18 and 75 years old in good health.

V is TRBV6-5 and J is TRBJ2-5; TCRdb lists TRBD1, though no DNA is available to test this call. The germline CDR1 and CDR2 sequences are MNHEY and SVGAGI. The CDR3 spans 12 residues. The CDR3 sequence: CASARGIETQYF.

The V gene is TRBV18, the J gene TRBJ1-6; TCRdb returns TRBD1, unconfirmable since there is no DNA. The germline V gene encodes CDR1 KGHSH and CDR2 LQKENI. The CDR3 is 14 residues long. The CDR3 reads CASSPGATAGPLHF. Full variable domain (rest looked up from reference TRBV18 and TRBJ1-6): NAGVMQNPRHLVRRRGQEARLRCSPMKGHSHVYWYRQLPEEGLKFMVYLQKENIIDESGMPKERFSAEFPKEGPSILRIQQVVRGDSAAYFCASSPGATAGPLHFGNGTRLTVT.

This sequence joins TRBV7-2 and TRBJ2-3; TCRdb proposes TRBD1, but this gene call is untestable without DNA. The length of the CDR3 is 15 residues. Germline-derived CDR1 and CDR2 are SGHTA and FQGNSA. CDR3 sequence: CASSSGAGPTDTQYF.

V is TRBV5-1 and J is TRBJ1-6; TCRdb's D call, TRBD1, is unchecked because there is no DNA. The CDR3 totals 13 residues. Germline values: CDR1 SGHRS, CDR2 YFSETQ. This CDR3 reads CASSQLTGRGLHF. Full variable domain (outside the CDR3, taken from reference TRBV5-1 and TRBJ1-6): KAGVTQTPRYLIKTRGQQVTLSCSPISGHRSVSWYQQTPGQGLQFLFEYFSETQRNKGNFPGRFSGRQFSNSRSEMNVSTLELGDSALYLCASSQLTGRGLHFGNGTRLTVT.

The chain has TRBV7-8 and TRBJ1-5; as DNA is missing, the TRBD1 call by TCRdb cannot be tested. The germline V gene encodes CDR1 SGHVS and CDR2 FQNEAQ. There are 16 residues in the CDR3. CDR3 sequence: CASSSAQGSSDQPQHF.

The J gene is TRBJ1-4, the V gene TRBV6-5; TCRdb returns TRBD1, unconfirmable since there is no DNA. The germline V gene encodes CDR1 MNHEY and CDR2 SVGAGI. There are 14 residues in the CDR3. The CDR3: CASSSRDNGAKLFF.

The chain carries TRBV25-1 and TRBJ2-2; TCRdb gives TRBD1 as the D gene, but with no DNA this cannot be confirmed. The germline CDR1 and CDR2 sequences are MGHDK and SYGVNS. This CDR3 is built from 15 residues. CDR3 region: CASSDRSRDTGELFF.

The chain carries TRBV29-1 and TRBJ2-1. The CDR3 totals 14 residues. Germline V gene sequence: CDR1 SQVTM, CDR2 ANQGSEA. CDR3 protein: CSVEVTSSYNEQFF.